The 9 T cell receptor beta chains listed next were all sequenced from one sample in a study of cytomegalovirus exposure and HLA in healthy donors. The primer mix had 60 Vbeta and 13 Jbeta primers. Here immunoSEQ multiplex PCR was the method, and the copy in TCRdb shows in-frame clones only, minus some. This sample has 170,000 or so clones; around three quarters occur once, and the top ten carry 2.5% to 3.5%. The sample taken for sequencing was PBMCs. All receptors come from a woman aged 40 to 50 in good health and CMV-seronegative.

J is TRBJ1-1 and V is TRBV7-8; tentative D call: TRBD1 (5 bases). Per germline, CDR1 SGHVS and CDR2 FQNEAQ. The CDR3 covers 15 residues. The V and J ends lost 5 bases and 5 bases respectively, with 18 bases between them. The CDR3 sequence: CASSPPSGIGTEAFF. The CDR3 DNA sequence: TGTGCCAGCAGCCCCCCGTCAGGGATTGGGACTGAAGCTTTCTTT.

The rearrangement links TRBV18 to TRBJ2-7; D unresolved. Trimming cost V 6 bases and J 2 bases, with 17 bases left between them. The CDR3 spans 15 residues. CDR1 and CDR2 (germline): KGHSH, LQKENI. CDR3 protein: CASSPRNRYPYEQYF. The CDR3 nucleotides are TGTGCCAGCTCCCCAAGAAATCGGTACCCCTACGAGCAGTACTTC.

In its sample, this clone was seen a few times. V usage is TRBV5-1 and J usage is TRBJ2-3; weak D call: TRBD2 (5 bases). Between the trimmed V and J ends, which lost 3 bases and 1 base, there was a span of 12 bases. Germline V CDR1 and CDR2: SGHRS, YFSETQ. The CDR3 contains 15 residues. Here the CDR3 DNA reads TGCGCCAGCAGCTCTGTGGCGGAGGGCACAGATACGCAGTATTTT. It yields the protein CASSSVAEGTDTQYF.

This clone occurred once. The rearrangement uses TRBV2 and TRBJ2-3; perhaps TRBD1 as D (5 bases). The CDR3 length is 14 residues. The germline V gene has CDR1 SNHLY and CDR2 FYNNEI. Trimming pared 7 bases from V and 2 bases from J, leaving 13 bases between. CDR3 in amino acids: CASKMGRVTDTQYF. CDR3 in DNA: TGTGCCAGCAAAATGGGCAGGGTCACAGATACGCAGTATTTT.

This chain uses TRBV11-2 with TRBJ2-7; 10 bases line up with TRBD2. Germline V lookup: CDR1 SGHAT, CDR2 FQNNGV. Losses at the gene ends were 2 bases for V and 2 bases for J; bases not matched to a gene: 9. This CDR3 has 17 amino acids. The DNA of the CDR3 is TGTGCCAGCAGCTTACTAGGCCCTAGCGGGGGTCCCTACGAGCAGTACTTC. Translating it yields CASSLLGPSGGPYEQYF.

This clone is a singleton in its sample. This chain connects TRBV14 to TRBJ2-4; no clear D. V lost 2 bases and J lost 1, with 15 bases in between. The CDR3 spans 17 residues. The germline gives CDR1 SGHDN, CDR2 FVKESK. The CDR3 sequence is CASSQSLLRVAKNIQYF. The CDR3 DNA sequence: TGTGCCAGCAGCCAAAGTTTACTCCGGGTGGCCAAAAACATTCAGTACTTC.

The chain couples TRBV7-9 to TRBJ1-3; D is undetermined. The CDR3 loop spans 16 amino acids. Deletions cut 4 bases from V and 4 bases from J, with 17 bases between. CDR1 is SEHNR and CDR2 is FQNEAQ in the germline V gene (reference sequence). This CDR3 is CASSSPRIATGNTIYF. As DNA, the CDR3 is TGTGCCAGCAGCTCCCCCAGGATCGCGACAGGAAACACCATATATTTT.

CDR3 sequence reads: CASSFWDRGNGYTF. The DNA for the CDR3 is TGTGCCAGCAGTTTTTGGGACAGGGGAAATGGCTACACCTTC. The chain links TRBV28 to TRBJ1-2; 10 bases fit TRBD1. Germline loops: CDR1 MDHEN, CDR2 SYDVKM. CDR3 length: 14 amino acids. The V segment lost 3 bases and the J segment 6 bases; nucleotides outside the gene matches: 4.

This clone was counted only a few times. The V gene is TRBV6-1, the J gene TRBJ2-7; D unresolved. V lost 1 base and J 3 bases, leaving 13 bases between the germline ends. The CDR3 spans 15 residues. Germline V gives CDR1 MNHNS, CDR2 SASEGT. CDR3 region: CASSEEGQTFYEQYF. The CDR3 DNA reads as TGTGCCAGCAGTGAAGAAGGTCAGACTTTCTACGAGCAGTACTTC.